This TCR beta chain was documented in a study of beta chain features in type 1 diabetes. General study results and limits: High-TCR-expressing cells could be over-represented by cDNA sequencing. The study found moderately but significantly shorter TCRB CDR3s in all four CD4+ subsets of Type 1 diabetes patients.

Sequencing targeted expressed TCRB transcripts, as all isolated RNA had been reverse transcribed. Naive, central memory and regulatory T cell samples came to a mean of roughly 4 million reads. Generated by immunoSEQ multiplex PCR, the TCRdb table keeps only in-frame clones and is missing some. The data hold a few hundred thousand clones, with 16% observed a single time. V shed 5 bases and J shed 1 base, with 13 bases lying between them. The CDR3 extends over 15 amino acids. Germline loops: CDR1 SGHTA, CDR2 FQGNSA. Each of the CD4+ naive, central memory, regulatory and stem cell-like memory populations was sorted via CD45RO/CCR7/CD25/CD127/CD95/CD27. A word on this clone: The antigen remains unidentified.

The sequenced sample consisted of naive CD4+ T cells from blood. The chain carries TRBV7-2 and TRBJ2-3; D ambiguous. This clonotype originated in a man aged 25 to 45 with type 1 diabetes. The CDR3 reads CASSPELIRTDTQYF. The CDR3 region has the DNA TGTGCCAGCAGCCCCGAGTTGATACGCACAGATACGCAGTATTTT. Supplemented by reference TRBV7-2 and TRBJ2-3, the full variable domain reads GAGVSQSPSNKVTEKGKDVELRCDPISGHTALYWYRQSLGQGLEFLIYFQGNSAPDKSGLPSDRFSAERTGGSVSTLTIQRTQQEDSAVYLCASSPELIRTDTQYFGPGTRLTVL.